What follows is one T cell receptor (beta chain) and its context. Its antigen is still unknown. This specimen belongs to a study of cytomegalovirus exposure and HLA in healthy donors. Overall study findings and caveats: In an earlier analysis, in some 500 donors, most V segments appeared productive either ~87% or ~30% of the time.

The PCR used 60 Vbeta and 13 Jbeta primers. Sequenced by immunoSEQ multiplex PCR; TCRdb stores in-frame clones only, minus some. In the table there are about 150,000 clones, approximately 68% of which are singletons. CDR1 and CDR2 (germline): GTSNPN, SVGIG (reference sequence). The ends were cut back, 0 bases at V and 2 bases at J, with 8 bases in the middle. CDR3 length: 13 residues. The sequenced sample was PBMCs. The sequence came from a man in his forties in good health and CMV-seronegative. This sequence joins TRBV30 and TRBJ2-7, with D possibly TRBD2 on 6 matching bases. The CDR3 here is CAWSVGGPYEQYF. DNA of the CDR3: TGTGCCTGGAGTGTTGGAGGGCCCTACGAGCAGTACTTC. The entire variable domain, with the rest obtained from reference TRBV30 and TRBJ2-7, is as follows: SQTIHQWPATLVQPVGSPLSLECTVEGTSNPNLYWYRQAAGRGLQLLFYSVGIGQISSEVPQNLSASRPQDRQFILSSKKLLLSDSGFYLCAWSVGGPYEQYFGPGTRLTVT.